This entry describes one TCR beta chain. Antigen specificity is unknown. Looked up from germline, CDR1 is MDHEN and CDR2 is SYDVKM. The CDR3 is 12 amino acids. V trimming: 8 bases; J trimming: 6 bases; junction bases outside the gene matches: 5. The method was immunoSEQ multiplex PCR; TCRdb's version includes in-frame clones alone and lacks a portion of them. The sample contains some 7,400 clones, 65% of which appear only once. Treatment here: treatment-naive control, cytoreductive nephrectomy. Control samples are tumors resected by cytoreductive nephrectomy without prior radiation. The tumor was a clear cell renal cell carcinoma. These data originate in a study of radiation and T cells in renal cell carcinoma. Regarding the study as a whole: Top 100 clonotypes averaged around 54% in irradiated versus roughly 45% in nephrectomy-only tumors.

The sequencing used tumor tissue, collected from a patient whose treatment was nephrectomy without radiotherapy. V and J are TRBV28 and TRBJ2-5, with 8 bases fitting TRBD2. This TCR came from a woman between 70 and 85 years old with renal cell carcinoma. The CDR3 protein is CASREGGKTQYF. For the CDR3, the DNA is TGTGCCAGCCGGGAGGGCGGGAAGACCCAGTACTTC.